This T cell receptor beta chain emerged from a study of glioma-infiltrating T cells after dendritic cell vaccination. Study information: Glioblastoma patients came from Phase I and II dendritic cell vaccination trials. Monocyte-derived dendritic cells, cultured seven days with IL-4 and GM-CSF, were pulsed with autologous tumor lysate.

TCRB CDR3 was amplified from 2 ug genomic DNA or less. The repertoire was sequenced with immunoSEQ multiplex PCR; TCRdb's copy has only in-frame clones and lacks some. This sample carries roughly 100,000 clones, 83% of them seen once, and the ten largest clones take around 7%. Study outcomes and limitations: TCR clonality showed no direct relationship with survival.

V dropped 0 bases and J dropped 10; count of bases not matched to a gene: 2. CDR1 and CDR2 from the germline V gene are SGHDN and FVKESK. The CDR3 totals 14 residues. Specified time point: after dendritic cell vaccination, including at tumor progression/relapse. Concerning this clone: Its matching antigen is unknown.

This TCR was sampled from a human donor with glioblastoma. Sequencing used blood, obtained after dendritic cell vaccination. The gene calls are TRBV14 and TRBJ1-6, with 8 nucleotides matching TRBD1. In nucleotides, the CDR3 is TGTGCCAGCAGCCAAGACAGGGGGCGGTCACCCCTCCACTTT. This gives the protein CASSQDRGRSPLHF.